One and the same sample provided the 23 T cell receptor beta chains below, sequenced in a study of cytomegalovirus exposure and HLA in healthy donors. Generated by immunoSEQ multiplex PCR, the TCRdb table keeps only in-frame clones and is missing some. In the table there are about 160,000 clones, roughly 84% of which are singletons. Sequenced material: PBMCs. The receptor source for this set is a man aged 30 to 39 in good health and CMV-seropositive.

The chain recombines TRBV7-8 with TRBJ2-1, with 10 bases aligning to TRBD2. Germline CDR1 is SGHVS and CDR2 is FQNEAQ. This CDR3 is built from 16 residues. The V gene end was trimmed by 4 bases and the J gene end by 7 bases; junction bases not matched to a gene: 10. In nucleotides, the CDR3 is TGTGCCAGCAGCTCCCCCCAGCGGGGGGGCTGGAATGAGCAGTTCTTC. It is translated as CASSSPQRGGWNEQFF. The full variable domain, its missing parts supplied by reference TRBV7-8 and TRBJ2-1, is GAGVSQSPRYKVAKRGQDVALRCDPISGHVSLFWYQQALGQGPEFLTYFQNEAQLDKSGLPSDRFFAERPEGSVSTLKIQRTQQEDSAVYLCASSSPQRGGWNEQFFGPGTRLTVL.

This clone was recorded a few times. The chain carries TRBV12-5 and TRBJ2-1, with 13 nucleotides matching TRBD2. J lost 10 bases, V lost 6 bases, and 15 bases had no gene match. The CDR3 runs to 17 residues. CDR1 is LGHNT, CDR2 FRNRAP, per germline. The CDR3 protein is CASGPTSGRAIQGEQFF. In DNA form, the CDR3 reads TGTGCTAGTGGGCCTACTAGCGGGAGGGCCATTCAGGGCGAGCAGTTCTTC.

This chain joins TRBV4-3 and TRBJ1-1; TRBD1 matches 10 bases. This CDR3 is built from 16 residues. CDR1 is LGHNA and CDR2 is YSLEER in the germline V gene. V was clipped by 4 bases and J by 5 bases; unmatched bases: 10. DNA of the CDR3: TGCGCCAGCAGCCTTACGACAGGGGGCGCGGGGACTGAAGCTTTCTTT. This translates into CASSLTTGGAGTEAFF.

This clone was seen only once. The chain carries TRBV6-4 and TRBJ2-1; 9 positions match TRBD2. The length of the CDR3 is 14 residues. The germline V gene encodes CDR1 MRHNA and CDR2 SNTAGT. V lost 3 bases and J lost 4; bases outside the gene matches: 1. Here the CDR3 reads CASSESGGYNEQFF. CDR3 bases: TGTGCCAGCAGTGAAAGCGGGGGGTACAATGAGCAGTTCTTC.

This clone was detected only once. The chain links TRBV5-6 to TRBJ2-2; 7 bases are shared with TRBD2. The CDR3 is 15 residues long. Germline CDR1 is SGHDT and CDR2 is YYEEEE. With 2 bases clipped from V and 6 bases from J, the junction kept 7 bases outside the gene matches. The DNA for the CDR3 is TGTGCCAGCAGCTTTGGGGGGGACGGTCCCGGGGAGCTGTTTTTT. Translation: CASSFGGDGPGELFF.

This clone was seen only a few times. This chain connects TRBV5-1 to TRBJ2-1, with 9 bases fitting TRBD2. CDR1 is SGHRS, CDR2 YFSETQ, per germline. Trimming took 0 bases from V and 5 from J; bases not matched to a gene: 6. The CDR3 sequence is 16 residues long. The CDR3 spells CASSLGERGVDNEQFF. Written as DNA, the CDR3 is TGCGCCAGCAGCTTGGGGGAGCGGGGGGTCGACAATGAGCAGTTCTTC.

The chain is built from TRBV6-1 and TRBJ2-1, with D tentatively TRBD1 (5 bases). V was shortened by 6 bases and J by 6 bases, with 15 bases between the two germline ends. This CDR3 has 14 residues. CDR1 and CDR2 from the germline V gene are MNHNS and SASEGT. CDR3 coding DNA: TGTGCCAGCAGCCACCAACCCCAGGGCAATGAGCAGTTCTTC. It codes for CASSHQPQGNEQFF.

This CDR3 is CASSEYRGSEQYF. In DNA, the CDR3 is TGTGCCAGCAGTGAGTACAGGGGCTCCGAGCAGTACTTC. The chain is built from TRBV2 and TRBJ2-7; 7 bases map to TRBD1. This CDR3 has 13 amino acids. CDR1 is SNHLY and CDR2 is FYNNEI in the germline V gene. Trimming at V came to 3 bases and at J to 6 bases, leaving 5 bases not matched to a gene.

The rearrangement uses TRBV4-1 and TRBJ2-1, with TRBD2 matching 7 bases. V was clipped by 6 bases and J by 6 bases; unmatched bases: 14. From germline, CDR1 is MGHRA and CDR2 YSYEKL. The CDR3 length is 16 residues. CDR3 region: CASRGGPGRTINEQFF. CDR3 bases: TGCGCCAGCAGGGGGGGACCCGGGAGGACCATCAATGAGCAGTTCTTC.

The rearrangement links TRBV28 to TRBJ2-2; TRBD1 matches 9 bases. The CDR3 loop spans 15 amino acids. The germline CDR1 and CDR2 sequences are MDHEN and SYDVKM. The V gene end was trimmed by 6 bases and the J gene end by 3 bases; junction bases not matched to a gene: 5. CDR3 amino acids: CASRGQGRDTGELFF. CDR3 DNA sequence: TGTGCCAGCAGAGGACAGGGGAGGGACACCGGGGAGCTGTTTTTT.

The chain carries TRBV10-3 and TRBJ2-2; TRBD2 matches 10 bases. Germline V CDR1 and CDR2: ENHRY, SYGVKD. The V segment lost 8 bases and the J segment 5 bases; nucleotides outside the gene matches: 14. CDR3 size: 17 residues. CDR3 sequence reads: CAIEGESQRGGTGELFF. The DNA of the CDR3 is TGTGCCATCGAAGGAGAGTCACAGCGGGGGGGAACCGGGGAGCTGTTTTTT.

The count of this clone is one. The rearrangement links TRBV9 to TRBJ1-2, with TRBD1 as a possible D gene (5 bases). Trimming shortened V by 6 bases and J by 4 bases, and 13 bases separated the two germline ends. The length of the CDR3 is 13 residues. From germline, CDR1 is SGDLS and CDR2 YYNGEE. In DNA form, the CDR3 reads TGTGCCAGCACCCCGACCGGGGGCTATGGCTACACCTTC. This encodes CASTPTGGYGYTF.

The genes are TRBV6-5 and TRBJ1-5; 10 positions agree with TRBD1. Germline V lookup: CDR1 MNHEY, CDR2 SVGAGI. The CDR3 covers 14 residues. V shed 6 bases, J shed 3 bases, and the junction held 2 bases outside the gene matches. CDR3 DNA: TGTGCCAGCAGGACAGGGGGCCTCAATCAGCCCCAGCATTTT. Translating it yields CASRTGGLNQPQHF.

The chain is built from TRBV6-6 and TRBJ2-2, with D perhaps TRBD1 (6 bases). Germline CDR1 and CDR2: MNHNY and SVGAGI (reference sequence). The CDR3 totals 16 residues. V was shortened by 6 bases and J by 5 bases, with 19 bases between the two germline ends. The CDR3 loop reads CASSPWDNRGTGELFF. Written as DNA, the CDR3 is TGTGCCAGCAGCCCATGGGACAACCGAGGGACCGGGGAGCTGTTTTTT.

The J gene is TRBJ2-7, the V gene TRBV25-1; a possible D gene is TRBD1 (5 bases). In germline, CDR1 is MGHDK, CDR2 SYGVNS. The CDR3 is 12 residues long. V dropped 5 bases and J dropped 3 bases, with 8 bases sitting between them. CDR3 bases: TGTGCCAGCAGTAACAGGCTCTACGAGCAGTACTTC. Amino acid sequence: CASSNRLYEQYF.

The V call is TRBV6-4, the J call TRBJ2-3; 8 nucleotides agree with TRBD1. The CDR3 contains 16 residues. CDR1 is MRHNA, CDR2 SNTAGT, per germline. Trimming removed 6 bases from V and 2 bases from J; junction bases left unmatched: 10. DNA of the CDR3: TGTGCCAGCAGCCCGGCAGGGGGCCCGGTCACAGATACGCAGTATTTT. Translation gives CASSPAGGPVTDTQYF.

The chain joins TRBV18 to TRBJ1-6, with TRBD1 identical over 7 bases. V was clipped by 3 bases and J by 10 bases; unmatched bases: 9. There are 15 residues in the CDR3. Germline values: CDR1 KGHSH, CDR2 LQKENI. CDR3 in amino acids: CASSPGQTFGSPLHF. DNA for the CDR3: TGTGCCAGCTCACCGGGACAGACCTTTGGATCACCCCTCCACTTT.

Written as DNA, the CDR3 is TGTGCCAGCACCGGACAGGGGGCCACCGGGGAGCTGTTTTTT. This gives the protein CASTGQGATGELFF. V is TRBV9 and J is TRBJ2-2; 11 nucleotides agree with TRBD1. J lost 4 bases, V lost 6 bases, and 2 bases had no gene match. Germline V lookup: CDR1 SGDLS, CDR2 YYNGEE. This CDR3 is built from 14 residues.

The chain uses TRBV9 and TRBJ2-3; the match to TRBD2 covers 8 bases. CDR1 is SGDLS, CDR2 YYNGEE, per germline. The CDR3 totals 15 residues. The trim removed 0 bases at V and 3 bases at J, leaving 3 bases unmatched. DNA for the CDR3: TGTGCCAGCAGCGTAGAGGGACTAGAGACAGATACGCAGTATTTT. Residues: CASSVEGLETDTQYF.

V usage is TRBV5-1 and J usage is TRBJ1-4, with TRBD1 identical over 7 bases. J gave up 7 bases and V 4 bases, and 13 bases lay outside the gene matches. The germline gives CDR1 SGHRS, CDR2 YFSETQ. This CDR3 comprises 16 residues. The CDR3 DNA follows: TGCGCCAGCAGCGAAATAACCGGGACAGTACGTGAAAAACTGTTTTTT. Amino acids: CASSEITGTVREKLFF.

The chain recombines TRBV11-1 with TRBJ2-3; D is ambiguous. The length of the CDR3 is 16 residues. V dropped 3 bases and J dropped 0 bases, with 13 bases sitting between them. CDR1 and CDR2 (germline): SGHAT, FQDESV (reference sequence). CDR3 in amino acids: CASSFTGYTSTDTQYF. CDR3 coding DNA: TGTGCCAGCAGCTTTACCGGGTACACCAGCACAGATACGCAGTATTTT.

V gene TRBV28 combines with J gene TRBJ2-7; 8 bases match TRBD2. CDR1 and CDR2 from the germline V gene are MDHEN and SYDVKM. CDR3 length: 15 amino acids. The junction had 13 bases not matched to a gene; V was cut back by 9 bases and J by 3 bases. CDR3 coding DNA: TGTGCCAGTTATAATCCGGGACTAGGGGACTACGAGCAGTACTTC. Encoded protein: CASYNPGLGDYEQYF.

The chain combines TRBV6-4 with TRBJ2-1, with a weak D call TRBD1 (6 bases). The V gene's germline CDR1 is MRHNA and CDR2 SNTAGT. Trimming cost V 5 bases and J 5 bases, with 13 bases left between them. This CDR3 has 14 residues. As DNA, the CDR3 is TGTGCCAGCAGTCCCCACAGGGCGGACAATGAGCAGTTCTTC. Amino acids: CASSPHRADNEQFF.